One sample yielded the 31 T cell receptor beta chains listed below, sequenced in a study of identical twins. TCRdb re-derived calls from the 5' RACE reads in MiXCR, one entry per CDR3 protein. Among 1.5 million to 2 million distinct CDR3 sequences listed, under 35% were seen once. Sequenced sample: cord blood. The origin of the receptors is a newborn girl in good health.

This clonotype was picked up many times. The chain uses TRBV20-1 and TRBJ2-7, with TRBD2 identical over 9 bases. The CDR3 runs to 15 residues. V lost 0 bases, J lost 3 bases, and 6 bases stayed unmatched. Looked up from germline, CDR1 is DFQATT and CDR2 is SNEGSKA (reference sequence). In nucleotides, the CDR3 is TGCAGTGCTAGAGATCTCCTAGCGGGGCTCTACGAGCAGTACTTC. This sequence encodes CSARDLLAGLYEQYF.

This clonotype came up once. The chain recombines TRBV9 with TRBJ2-2; the match to TRBD2 covers 11 bases. The CDR3 is made up of 15 amino acids. Losses at the gene ends were 3 bases for V and 4 bases for J; bases not matched to a gene: 2. Germline V gene sequence: CDR1 SGDLS, CDR2 YYNGEE. CDR3 bases: TGTGCCAGCAGCGCCGGGACTAGCGGCACCGGGGAGCTGTTTTTT. This codes for CASSAGTSGTGELFF.

The chain combines TRBV3-1 with TRBJ2-3, with 15 bases matching TRBD2. J was trimmed by 3 bases and V by 4 bases; bases with no gene match: 11. This CDR3 region has 19 residues. Per germline, CDR1 LGHDT and CDR2 YNNKEL (reference sequence). CDR3 amino acids: CASSPRPGLAGGLTDTQYF. CDR3 coding DNA: TGTGCCAGCAGCCCCCGCCCAGGACTAGCGGGAGGGCTGACAGATACGCAGTATTTT.

The chain employs TRBV27 and TRBJ1-5, with 8 bases aligning to TRBD1. CDR3 length: 13 residues. CDR1 and CDR2 (germline): MNHEY, SMNVEV (reference sequence). The V and J ends lost 2 bases and 13 bases, in that order; junction bases with no gene match: 7. CDR3: CASSLGQGPPQHF. The CDR3 region has the DNA TGTGCCAGCAGTTTAGGACAGGGCCCCCCTCAGCATTTT.

The V call is TRBV12-3 or TRBV12-4, the J call TRBJ2-7, with D perhaps being TRBD1 or TRBD2 (6 bases each). V gave up 6 bases and J gave up 3 bases, with 15 bases separating them. This CDR3 is built from 14 residues. CDR3 amino acids: CASRLGRGGYEQYF. The CDR3 DNA reads as TGTGCCAGCAGACTGGGCAGGGGAGGCTACGAGCAGTACTTC.

The V call is TRBV20-1, the J call TRBJ2-7; 8 bases match TRBD1. This CDR3 spans 14 amino acids. Per germline, CDR1 DFQATT and CDR2 SNEGSKA (reference sequence). V trimming: 5 bases; J trimming: 5 bases; junction bases outside the gene matches: 11. CDR3 amino acids: CSAGPRQGCNEQYF. The CDR3 nucleotides read TGCAGTGCTGGTCCCCGACAGGGGTGCAACGAGCAGTACTTC.

This chain uses TRBV27 with TRBJ1-2, with D unclear. The length of the CDR3 is 14 residues. CDR1 and CDR2 (germline): MNHEY, SMNVEV (reference sequence). Trimming stripped 2 bases from V and 1 base from J, with 8 bases between. CDR3 DNA sequence: TGTGCCAGCAGTTTAAGAGAGATTAACTATGGCTACACCTTC. Protein product: CASSLREINYGYTF.

This clonotype came up a few times. The chain carries TRBV5-1 and TRBJ2-3, with 9 bases aligning to TRBD2. Trimming cost V 9 bases and J 4 bases; bases outside gene matches: 9. Germline V CDR1 and CDR2: SGHRS, YFSETQ. The CDR3 is 14 amino acids. This CDR3 reads CATQGSGGPDTQYF. The CDR3 nucleotides are TGCGCCACCCAGGGTAGCGGGGGACCAGATACGCAGTATTTT.

This chain joins TRBV12-3 or TRBV12-4 and TRBJ2-7; the D gene is possibly TRBD2 (6 bases). Trimming took 5 bases from V and 2 from J, leaving 16 bases between them. This CDR3 comprises 15 residues. The CDR3 region is CASSPSELAAYEQYF. CDR3 bases: TGTGCCAGCAGTCCTTCCGAACTAGCAGCCTACGAGCAGTACTTC.

This clonotype has a single count. The chain recombines TRBV20-1 with TRBJ2-7, with 10 bases lining up with TRBD1. The CDR3 consists of 14 residues. Per the germline V gene, CDR1 is DFQATT and CDR2 is SNEGSKA (reference sequence). With V trimmed by 5 bases and J by 9 bases, 13 bases remained unmatched. Here the CDR3 reads CSAFRQGAKEGQYF. The CDR3 nucleotides are TGCAGTGCTTTCCGACAGGGGGCTAAAGAAGGGCAGTACTTC.

This clonotype has just a few counts. The chain joins TRBV29-1 to TRBJ1-1, with D maybe TRBD1 (6 bases). V dropped 3 bases and J dropped 9 bases, with 8 bases sitting between them. The CDR3 has 10 amino acids. Germline V gene lookup returns CDR1 SQVTM and CDR2 ANQGSEA. The CDR3 loop is CSVEDSKAFF. The CDR3 DNA is TGCAGCGTTGAGGACAGTAAAGCTTTCTTT. The whole variable domain, filled in from reference TRBV29-1 and TRBJ1-1, reads SAVISQKPSRDICQRGTSLTIQCQVDSQVTMMFWYRQQPGQSLTLIATANQGSEATYESGFVIDKFPISRPNLTFSTLTVSNMSPEDSSIYLCSVEDSKAFFGQGTRLTVV.

The chain is built from TRBV20-1 and TRBJ1-5; 8 positions agree with TRBD1. The junction had 8 bases not matched to a gene; V was cut back by 1 base and J by 3 bases. Germline CDR1 and CDR2: DFQATT and SNEGSKA (reference sequence). The CDR3 consists of 16 residues. The CDR3 loop is CSARAYTGGTNQPQHF. CDR3 DNA: TGCAGTGCTAGAGCATATACAGGGGGGACCAATCAGCCCCAGCATTTT.

This clonotype was seen at least ten times. At one end, the junction sequence differs from germline, possibly due to a read error. This sequence joins TRBV7-2 and TRBJ2-3; 8 bases map to TRBD1. From germline, CDR1 is SGHTA and CDR2 FQGNSA. The CDR3 consists of 14 residues. The CDR3 DNA follows: TGCGCCAGCAGCTTCGGACAGGGTCCAGATACGCAGTATTTT. The encoded protein is CASSFGQGPDTQYF.

This clonotype was picked up one time. This may come from a read error, since a much larger clone is one base off. The CDR3 region is CASSLKGQGYTF. CDR3 in DNA: TGTGCCAGCAGTTTAAAGGGGCAGGGCTACACCTTC. This chain uses TRBV27 with TRBJ1-2, with D possibly matching TRBD1 (5 bases). The CDR3 loop spans 12 amino acids. From germline, CDR1 is MNHEY and CDR2 SMNVEV (reference sequence). V was pared by 2 bases and J by 8 bases, with 9 bases between.

The chain uses TRBV20-1 and TRBJ2-1, with 12 bases that match TRBD2. The end of the DNA is better explained by TRBJ2-7, so the J call may be wrong. CDR1 and CDR2 (germline): DFQATT, SNEGSKA (reference sequence). The CDR3 totals 16 residues. The CDR3 sequence: CSARETSGGTYNEQYF. In DNA, the CDR3 is TGCAGTGCTAGAGAGACTAGCGGGGGTACCTACAATGAGCAGTACTTC.

CDR3 residues: CASSQVYRSPNYYNSPLHF. DNA for the CDR3: TGTGCCAGCAGCCAAGTTTATCGGTCCCCCAATTATTATAATTCACCCCTCCACTTT. J is TRBJ1-6 and V is TRBV4-2; D not certain. The CDR3 is made up of 19 amino acids. Trimming pared 1 base from V and 4 bases from J, leaving 20 bases between. CDR1 and CDR2 from the germline V gene are LGHNA and YNFKEQ.

The rearrangement links TRBV5-4 to TRBJ2-4, with D perhaps TRBD1 (6 bases). The CDR3 length is 16 residues. V gave up 4 bases and J gave up 0 bases, with 14 bases separating them. The germline V gene encodes CDR1 SGHNT and CDR2 YYREEE (reference sequence). The CDR3 here is CASSRGGRLAKNIQYF. The CDR3 bases are TGTGCCAGCAGCCGAGGGGGTCGCCTAGCCAAAAACATTCAGTACTTC.

This clonotype was seen repeatedly, ten times or more. This chain uses TRBV4-1 with TRBJ2-1; D remains ambiguous. This CDR3 contains 15 residues. In germline, CDR1 is MGHRA, CDR2 YSYEKL. V gave up 1 base and J gave up 0 bases, with 7 bases separating them. DNA for the CDR3: TGCGCCAGCAGCCAAGGGTCAAGCTCCTACAATGAGCAGTTCTTC. Protein sequence: CASSQGSSSYNEQFF.

The sample holds a few counts of this clonotype. The genes are TRBV2 and TRBJ1-2, with D possibly matching TRBD1 (6 bases). This CDR3 has 13 amino acids. V was pared by 7 bases and J by 3 bases, with 12 bases between. Germline-derived CDR1 and CDR2 are SNHLY and FYNNEI. Here the CDR3 reads CASKPGVHYGYTF. CDR3 bases: TGTGCCAGCAAGCCAGGGGTCCACTATGGCTACACCTTC.

This clonotype showed up just a few times. V usage is TRBV20-1 and J usage is TRBJ2-4; D is ambiguous. The DNA end lines up better with TRBJ2-7; the J call may be wrong. Germline V gene sequence: CDR1 DFQATT, CDR2 SNEGSKA (reference sequence). The CDR3 contains 14 residues. CDR3 protein: CSAREVSSSYEQYF. CDR3 sequence (DNA): TGCAGTGCTAGAGAGGTGTCCAGCTCCTACGAGCAGTACTTC.

The chain links TRBV5-1 to TRBJ1-1, with D possibly TRBD1 on 5 matching bases. Between the trimmed V and J ends, which lost 4 bases and 5 bases, there was a span of 15 bases. The CDR3 has 14 amino acids. CDR1 is SGHRS and CDR2 is YFSETQ in the germline V gene. CDR3 DNA sequence: TGCGCCAGCAGCCGTATAGGCAGGGAAACTGAAGCTTTCTTT. Translating it yields CASSRIGRETEAFF.

The V gene is TRBV7-9, the J gene TRBJ2-1, with TRBD2 matching over 12 bases. Germline assignment: CDR1 SEHNR and CDR2 FQNEAQ (reference sequence). V trimming: 3 bases; J trimming: 4 bases; junction bases outside the gene matches: 7. CDR3 length equals 17 residues. CDR3 sequence: CASSFSLGLAGYNEQFF. CDR3 sequence (DNA): TGTGCCAGCAGCTTCTCGCTGGGACTAGCGGGTTACAATGAGCAGTTCTTC.

This chain links TRBV7-8 with TRBJ2-3; possible D gene TRBD2, 6 bases. This CDR3 contains 16 residues. Germline V gene lookup returns CDR1 SGHVS and CDR2 FQNEAQ. Trimming took 5 bases from V and 2 from J, leaving 17 bases between them. The CDR3 sequence is CASSHYWRGDTDTQYF. The CDR3 bases are TGTGCCAGCAGCCACTATTGGCGGGGCGACACAGATACGCAGTATTTT.

The V and J genes are TRBV6-5 and TRBJ2-3; unclear D gene. The germline gives CDR1 MNHEY, CDR2 SVGAGI. V was shortened by 6 bases and J by 4 bases, with 11 bases between the two germline ends. The CDR3 spans 13 residues. The CDR3 DNA reads TGTGCCAGCAGAGGTGTCGGCGCAGATACGCAGTATTTT. As protein: CASRGVGADTQYF.

The chain carries TRBV11-2 and TRBJ1-1, with D maybe TRBD1 (6 bases). The germline V gene encodes CDR1 SGHAT and CDR2 FQNNGV. This CDR3 has 14 amino acids. The V end was cut by 5 bases, the J end by 6 bases, with 16 bases between. Here the CDR3 DNA reads TGTGCCAGCAGCCTCAACAGGGTATTCGCTGAAGCTTTCTTT. Amino acid sequence: CASSLNRVFAEAFF.

The sample holds a few counts of this clonotype. The chain uses TRBV20-1 and TRBJ1-2, with D unclear. Looked up from germline, CDR1 is DFQATT and CDR2 is SNEGSKA (reference sequence). The V end was cut by 7 bases, the J end by 8 bases, with 14 bases between. The CDR3 extends over 11 amino acids. The DNA for the CDR3 is TGCAGTGTATTAGCTGTAGAAGGCTACACCTTC. It is translated as CSVLAVEGYTF.

This clonotype was observed a handful of times. The rearrangement uses TRBV20-1 and TRBJ2-4; TRBD2 matches 9 bases. The CDR3 loop spans 14 amino acids. Germline CDR1 is DFQATT and CDR2 is SNEGSKA (reference sequence). The trim removed 5 bases at V and 6 bases at J, leaving 8 bases unmatched. CDR3 nucleotides: TGCAGTGCTCTCCCTTTGACTAGCGGAAACATTCAGTACTTC. Its translation: CSALPLTSGNIQYF.

The chain carries TRBV12-3 or TRBV12-4 and TRBJ2-1, with 12 nucleotides matching TRBD2. J lost 3 bases, V lost 7 bases, and 22 bases had no gene match. This CDR3 is built from 21 residues. CDR3 region: CASNLVPGLAGGPLHYNEQFF. CDR3 sequence (DNA): TGTGCCAGCAACTTAGTCCCCGGCCTAGCGGGGGGGCCCTTACACTACAATGAGCAGTTCTTC.

The rearrangement uses TRBV6-1 and TRBJ1-2, with a weak D call TRBD1 (6 bases). The CDR3 loop spans 14 amino acids. Trimming cost V 8 bases and J 4 bases, with 17 bases left between them. In germline, CDR1 is MNHNS, CDR2 SASEGT. The CDR3 reads CASHERGQSYGYTF. The CDR3 DNA is TGTGCCAGCCACGAGCGTGGACAGTCCTATGGCTACACCTTC.

Notes on this clonotype: A junction boundary mismatches the germline segment, possibly from a read error. This sequence joins TRBV12-3 or TRBV12-4 and TRBJ1-5, with a weak D call TRBD1 (6 bases). This CDR3 region has 17 residues. The CDR3 loop reads CASGRRHPQGWNQLQHF. DNA of the CDR3: TGTGCCAGCGGCAGGAGGCACCCACAGGGATGGAATCAGCTCCAGCATTTT.

The rearrangement joins TRBV4-2 to TRBJ1-1, with D hard to call. Germline CDR1 is LGHNA and CDR2 is YNFKEQ. Trimming took 1 base from V and 3 from J, leaving 6 bases between them. The CDR3 extends over 13 amino acids. The CDR3 reads CASSQAEDTEAFF. The CDR3 nucleotides are TGTGCCAGCAGCCAAGCGGAGGACACTGAAGCTTTCTTT.